This entry lists 32 T cell receptor beta chains sequenced from one sample in a study of cytomegalovirus exposure and HLA in healthy donors. 13 Jbeta primers and 60 Vbeta primers were used for the PCR. TCRdb's table, derived via immunoSEQ multiplex PCR, lists solely in-frame clones and lacks some. The repertoire has over 100,000 clones, roughly 70% of them found once; the top ten carry roughly 10%. The sample was PBMCs. The receptors derive from a man younger than 40 in good health and CMV-seropositive.

The chain uses TRBV6-6 and TRBJ1-5, with D uncertain. Germline CDR1 reads MNHNY; CDR2 reads SVGAGI (reference sequence). V was clipped by 5 bases and J by 2 bases, with 13 bases between them. The CDR3 consists of 15 residues. DNA for the CDR3: TGTGCCAGCAGTAGCACTATTTCGGGCAATCAGCCCCAGCATTTT. Amino acid sequence: CASSSTISGNQPQHF.

The chain has TRBV29-1 and TRBJ2-5, with D possibly matching TRBD1 (6 bases). V was shortened by 4 bases and J by 5 bases, with 11 bases between the two germline ends. The CDR3 is 12 amino acids. Per germline, CDR1 SQVTM and CDR2 ANQGSEA. Written as DNA, the CDR3 is TGCAGCGTTGGAGGACAGTTGGAGACCCAGTACTTC. Translating gives CSVGGQLETQYF.

There are a few counts of this clone. The chain joins TRBV28 to TRBJ2-7, with 10 bases fitting TRBD1. The CDR3 consists of 14 residues. After removal of 6 bases from V and 2 bases from J, the junction contained 4 bases not matched to a gene. Germline V gene sequence: CDR1 MDHEN, CDR2 SYDVKM. DNA for the CDR3: TGTGCCAGCAGCGACAGGGGGCCAACCTACGAGCAGTACGTC. Translated: CASSDRGPTYEQYV.

This chain uses TRBV11-3 with TRBJ1-1; no clear D. The ends were cut back, 1 base at V and 3 bases at J, with 9 bases in the middle. Germline V gene lookup returns CDR1 SGHNT and CDR2 YENEEA. This CDR3 region has 14 residues. CDR3 DNA sequence: TGTGCCAGCAGCTTAGTGTCCCGGTACACTGAAGCTTTCTTT. Amino acids: CASSLVSRYTEAFF.

The rearrangement uses TRBV6-4 and TRBJ2-3; 7 bases line up with TRBD2. The CDR3 is 13 amino acids. With 5 bases clipped from V and 8 bases from J, the junction kept 7 bases outside the gene matches. Germline lookup yields CDR1 MRHNA and CDR2 SNTAGT. The CDR3 bases are TGTGCCAGCAGTCTAGATAGCGGGTTTACGCAGTATTTT. Protein product: CASSLDSGFTQYF.

The chain links TRBV28 to TRBJ2-3; TRBD1 is a possible D gene (5 bases). V dropped 2 bases and J dropped 3 bases, with 15 bases sitting between them. The CDR3 runs to 16 residues. CDR1 MDHEN and CDR2 SYDVKM come from the germline V gene. The CDR3 DNA reads TGTGCCAGCAGTTTAAGAAGAGCTAAGGGGACAGATACGCAGTATTTT. Amino acid sequence: CASSLRRAKGTDTQYF.

The chain links TRBV5-6 to TRBJ1-2, with 7 bases lining up with TRBD1. Trimming cost V 3 bases and J 0 bases; bases outside gene matches: 2. Germline V gives CDR1 SGHDT, CDR2 YYEEEE. There are 14 residues in the CDR3. CDR3 protein: CASSSGTANYGYTF. In DNA form, the CDR3 reads TGTGCCAGCAGCTCCGGGACAGCTAACTATGGCTACACCTTC.

This rearrangement joins TRBV4-1 to TRBJ2-7; TRBD1 is a possible D gene (6 bases). V shed 3 bases and J shed 2 bases, with 20 bases lying between them. The CDR3 consists of 17 residues. CDR1 and CDR2 (germline): MGHRA, YSYEKL. CDR3 nucleotides: TGCGCCAGCAGCCACCCAACCACACAGGGCGTCCCCTACGAGCAGTACTTC. Protein sequence: CASSHPTTQGVPYEQYF.

This clone was seen a few times. The chain combines TRBV7-9 with TRBJ1-3; the D gene is possibly TRBD1 (5 bases). The CDR3 loop spans 15 amino acids. Deletions cut 9 bases from V and 4 bases from J, with 19 bases between. Looked up from germline, CDR1 is SEHNR and CDR2 is FQNEAQ (reference sequence). CDR3 loop: CARSVAGPLGNTIYF. CDR3 DNA: TGTGCCAGATCTGTGGCGGGGCCGTTAGGAAACACCATATATTTT.

The table lists this clone with a few counts. This chain uses TRBV2 with TRBJ1-3; no clear D. CDR1 SNHLY and CDR2 FYNNEI come from the germline V gene. The germline V and J ends were trimmed by 4 bases and 4 bases, with 14 bases remaining between them. This CDR3 comprises 15 residues. The CDR3 reads CASSGSRSPGNTIYF. In DNA, the CDR3 is TGTGCCAGCAGTGGGTCCAGGTCCCCAGGAAACACCATATATTTT.

The sample holds a few counts of this clone. V is TRBV5-1 and J is TRBJ2-5, with 10 bases lining up with TRBD2. Per germline, CDR1 SGHRS and CDR2 YFSETQ. This CDR3 spans 18 amino acids. The ends lost 4 bases at V and 3 bases at J; junction bases unmatched: 15. CDR3 bases: TGCGCCAGCAGCCGAGGACTAGCGGAGGGGTGGGTCAAAGAGACCCAGTACTTC. It encodes CASSRGLAEGWVKETQYF.

The chain recombines TRBV7-7 with TRBJ1-4; TRBD1 is a possible D gene (6 bases). The CDR3 extends over 12 amino acids. CDR1 SSHAT and CDR2 FNYEAQ come from the germline V gene (reference sequence). The CDR3 DNA reads as TGTGCGATAGGACAGATTAATGAAAAACTGTTTTTT. This codes for CAIGQINEKLFF.

The chain carries TRBV2 and TRBJ2-5; TRBD2 matches at 12 bases. Germline assignment: CDR1 SNHLY and CDR2 FYNNEI. This CDR3 comprises 16 residues. The V and J ends lost 3 bases and 5 bases, in that order; junction bases with no gene match: 7. The CDR3 spells CASSEVGTSGFETQYF. CDR3 sequence (DNA): TGTGCCAGCAGTGAGGTCGGGACTAGCGGGTTCGAGACCCAGTACTTC.

As DNA, the CDR3 is TGTGCCAGCAGTTACACCAGGGTTTCACCCCTCCACTTT. Translation gives CASSYTRVSPLHF. The rearrangement links TRBV28 to TRBJ1-6, with a tentative D call TRBD1 (5 bases). With 4 bases removed from V and 9 bases from J, the gap between germline ends came to 10 bases. Germline lookup yields CDR1 MDHEN and CDR2 SYDVKM. CDR3 length: 13 amino acids.

This sequence joins TRBV5-1 and TRBJ1-2; TRBD1 matches 10 bases. The CDR3 has 15 amino acids. The V gene end was trimmed by 4 bases and the J gene end by 8 bases; junction bases not matched to a gene: 11. CDR1 and CDR2 from the germline V gene are SGHRS and YFSETQ. CDR3 sequence: CASSGSGQGLEGYTF. CDR3 nucleotide sequence: TGCGCCAGCAGCGGATCGGGACAGGGGTTAGAAGGCTACACCTTC.

The chain recombines TRBV15 with TRBJ1-3, with no clear D. CDR1 and CDR2 from the germline V gene are LNHNV and YYDKDF (reference sequence). V was shortened by 1 base and J by 0 bases, with 13 bases between the two germline ends. The CDR3 is 17 residues long. CDR3 sequence: CATSRGLAEFSGNTIYF. CDR3 sequence (DNA): TGTGCCACCAGCAGAGGCTTAGCCGAGTTCTCTGGAAACACCATATATTTT.

This clone was found a few times. The V gene is TRBV10-2, the J gene TRBJ1-3, with TRBD1 identical over 9 bases. V lost 2 bases and J lost 2; bases outside the gene matches: 1. From germline, CDR1 is WSHSY and CDR2 SAAADI. The CDR3 sequence is 15 residues long. The CDR3 is CASSERDRAGNTIYF. The DNA of the CDR3 is TGCGCCAGCAGTGAGAGGGACAGGGCTGGAAACACCATATATTTT.

The V call is TRBV11-2, the J call TRBJ2-1, with TRBD1 as a possible D gene (6 bases). CDR1 SGHAT and CDR2 FQNNGV come from the germline V gene. The CDR3 runs to 13 residues. The V end lost 3 bases, the J end lost 9 bases, and 12 bases lay between the germline ends. CDR3 DNA sequence: TGTGCCAGCAGCTTTTACAGGGAGAGTGAGCAGTTCTTC. It specifies CASSFYRESEQFF.

The chain employs TRBV19 and TRBJ1-3; maybe TRBD1 (5 bases). V lost 8 bases, J lost 2 bases, and 7 bases lay in between. There are 12 residues in the CDR3. Germline V lookup: CDR1 LNHDA, CDR2 SQIVND (reference sequence). The CDR3 loop is CASRGAGNTIYF. In DNA form, the CDR3 reads TGTGCCAGTCGGGGGGCTGGAAACACCATATATTTT.

Remarks on this clone: Mismatch with germline at one junction end may stem from a read error. The rearrangement links TRBV7-7 to TRBJ2-7; tentative D call: TRBD2 (6 bases). CDR1 is SSHAT and CDR2 is FNYEAQ in the germline V gene (reference sequence). The CDR3 loop spans 13 amino acids. DNA of the CDR3: TGTGCTAGCAGCCGTACAAGCGGGTACGAGCAGTACTTC. It translates to CASSRTSGYEQYF.

The table lists this clone with a count of one. The chain couples TRBV2 to TRBJ1-2; 9 bases line up with TRBD1. CDR1 and CDR2 from the germline V gene are SNHLY and FYNNEI. The CDR3 length is 14 residues. J was trimmed by 3 bases and V by 4 bases; bases with no gene match: 3. The CDR3 DNA reads as TGTGCCAGCAGTGTTTGGACAGGGGACTATGGCTACACCTTC. As protein: CASSVWTGDYGYTF.

This rearrangement joins TRBV29-1 to TRBJ1-1, with 8 bases lining up with TRBD1. The length of the CDR3 is 13 residues. The germline gives CDR1 SQVTM, CDR2 ANQGSEA. With 5 bases clipped from V and 0 bases from J, the junction kept 2 bases outside the gene matches. The DNA of the CDR3 is TGCAGCGTTAGACAGGGGTTGAACACTGAAGCTTTCTTT. Protein sequence: CSVRQGLNTEAFF.

The V gene is TRBV9, the J gene TRBJ2-5, with 13 bases lining up with TRBD2. Germline CDR1 and CDR2: SGDLS and YYNGEE. The CDR3 is made up of 19 amino acids. Trimming took 1 base from V and 5 from J; bases not matched to a gene: 14. As DNA, the CDR3 is TGTGCCAGCAGCGTATACCCGTCCGGGACTAGCGGGGTGGGGGAGACCCAGTACTTC. Translated: CASSVYPSGTSGVGETQYF.

The genes are TRBV7-9 and TRBJ2-3, with 15 bases matching TRBD2. Germline V lookup: CDR1 SEHNR, CDR2 FQNEAQ (reference sequence). The CDR3 consists of 16 residues. V was clipped by 6 bases and J by 4 bases; unmatched bases: 5. CDR3 bases: TGTGCCAGCAGGTCAGGACTAGCGGGAGGGGCAGATACGCAGTATTTT. As protein: CASRSGLAGGADTQYF.

A few counts support this clone. In nucleotides, the CDR3 is TGTGCCAGCAGTTACTCCCGGACAGGGGGCGGCTATGGCTACACCTTC. The encoded protein is CASSYSRTGGGYGYTF. The V and J genes are TRBV6-5 and TRBJ1-2; TRBD1 matches 11 bases. This CDR3 contains 16 residues. Trimming removed 0 bases from V and 4 bases from J; junction bases left unmatched: 4. Germline V CDR1 and CDR2: MNHEY, SVGAGI.

This clone showed up just a few times. The chain recombines TRBV9 with TRBJ2-1, with 9 positions matching TRBD2. Germline V gives CDR1 SGDLS, CDR2 YYNGEE. CDR3 length: 17 residues. The junction had 9 bases not matched to a gene; V was cut back by 0 bases and J by 5 bases. CDR3 bases: TGTGCCAGCAGCGTAGAGGCGGGAGGGGCCGTAGACAATGAGCAGTTCTTC. Residues: CASSVEAGGAVDNEQFF.

The CDR3: CASRLAGVTDTQYF. The CDR3 coding sequence is TGTGCCAGCAGACTAGCGGGAGTTACAGATACGCAGTATTTT. The V call is TRBV6-5, the J call TRBJ2-3, with TRBD2 identical over 11 bases. The germline V gene has CDR1 MNHEY and CDR2 SVGAGI. The V gene end was trimmed by 6 bases and the J gene end by 3 bases; junction bases not matched to a gene: 2. This CDR3 has 14 amino acids.

The chain has TRBV30 and TRBJ2-3, with TRBD1 as a possible D gene (7 bases). Germline V lookup: CDR1 GTSNPN, CDR2 SVGIG (reference sequence). The CDR3 loop spans 13 amino acids. Trimming shortened V by 0 bases and J by 11 bases, and 15 bases separated the two germline ends. The CDR3 DNA follows: TGTGCCTGGAGTGTCAGGGGGGCGGGGAGGCAGTATTTT. This translates into CAWSVRGAGRQYF.

CDR3 in amino acids: CASSRTGHTIYF. The CDR3 nucleotides read TGTGCCAGTAGTCGGACAGGACACACCATATATTTT. The chain recombines TRBV19 with TRBJ1-3, with 7 nucleotides matching TRBD1. Trimming cost V 5 bases and J 8 bases; bases outside gene matches: 3. The CDR3 consists of 12 residues. Germline values: CDR1 LNHDA, CDR2 SQIVND (reference sequence).

The gene calls are TRBV10-3 and TRBJ2-7; no reliable D call. Germline loops: CDR1 ENHRY, CDR2 SYGVKD. V lost 0 bases and J 5 bases, leaving 8 bases between the germline ends. The CDR3 covers 13 residues. The CDR3 spells CAISESSVHEQYV. In DNA form, the CDR3 reads TGTGCCATCAGTGAGTCAAGCGTCCACGAGCAGTACGTC.

J is TRBJ1-1 and V is TRBV1. TRBV1 is deemed a pseudogene. The CDR3 contains 12 residues. CDR3 in amino acids: CTSSQDHSEAFF. As DNA, the CDR3 is TGCACCAGCAGCCAAGATCACTCTGAAGCTTTCTTT.

The genes are TRBV5-1 and TRBJ2-3, with a tentative D call TRBD1 (6 bases). V was pared by 2 bases and J by 2 bases, with 18 bases between. This CDR3 has 17 residues. Germline V lookup: CDR1 SGHRS, CDR2 YFSETQ. CDR3 nucleotide sequence: TGCGCCAGCAGCTTACTAGGGGGAAGGCTAACCACAGATACGCAGTATTTT. It encodes CASSLLGGRLTTDTQYF.